This is a list of T cell receptor beta chains from one sample in a study of HIV-infected children after antiretroviral therapy interruption. TCRdb recomputed calls from the 3' RACE reads with MiXCR, one row per CDR3 protein. The top ten hold roughly 1% of the sample, which has more than 85,000 distinct CDR3 sequences, approximately 6.9% seen once. This specimen consisted of CD45RA+ CD4+ T cells from PBMCs, pooled from several time points, obtained from a donor given antiretroviral therapy, either interrupted or continuous. All receptors come from a pool of human donors with HIV. Each CDR3 is given with its conserved first and last residue. Fields, in order: D gene, V gene, J gene, clone size, CDR3 protein, CDR3 DNA. D genes are given only for firm matches. The size entry is marked missing in some rows and otherwise reads once, few, many or a size class.

>NA|TRBV20-1|TRBJ2-1|many
CSAVDSRRSYNEQFF
TGCAGTGCTGTGGACTCCAGACGCTCCTACAATGAGCAGTTCTTC
>TRBD1|TRBV10-3|TRBJ2-6|NA
CASGQGSSGANVLTF
TGTGCCTCGGGACAGGGGAGCTCTGGGGCCAACGTCCTGACTTTC
>NA|TRBV7-2|TRBJ2-1|NA
CASSFSPGGEQFF
TGTGCCAGCAGCTTCAGTCCCGGCGGGGAGCAGTTCTTC
>NA|TRBV5-1|TRBJ2-7|few
CASSLVGTHEQYF
TGCGCCAGCAGCTTGGTGGGCACTCACGAGCAGTACTTC
>NA|TRBV20-1|TRBJ2-7|many
CSARSQGGEQYF
TGCAGTGCTAGGTCCCAAGGGGGCGAGCAGTACTTC
>TRBD1|TRBV18|TRBJ1-5|many
CASSPTGGRSNQPQHF
TGTGCCAGCTCACCCACAGGGGGTCGGAGCAATCAGCCCCAGCATTTT
>NA|TRBV12-3/TRBV12-4|TRBJ1-2|few
CASGGYGYTF
TGTGCCAGCGGGGGTTATGGCTACACCTTC
>NA|TRBV5-5|TRBJ1-4|NA
CASRPYPTNEKLFF
TGTGCCAGCAGGCCTTATCCAACTAATGAAAAACTGTTTTTT
>NA|TRBV6-5|TRBJ1-2|NA
CASSYKGNYGYTF
TGTGCCAGCAGTTACAAGGGGAACTATGGCTACACCTTC
>NA|TRBV27|TRBJ1-1|NA
CASSLRERRTEAFF
TGTGCCAGCAGTTTAAGGGAGAGAAGGACTGAAGCTTTCTTT
>NA|TRBV5-1|TRBJ2-1|many
CASSLVNSDNEQFF
TGCGCCAGCAGCTTGGTGAACAGTGACAATGAGCAGTTCTTC
>TRBD2|TRBV12-3/TRBV12-4|TRBJ2-1|many
CASSLAGGNYNEQFF
TGTGCCAGCAGTTTAGCCGGGGGGAACTACAATGAGCAGTTCTTC
>NA|TRBV5-1|TRBJ1-4|many
CASSLWAGIDEKLFF
TGCGCCAGCAGCTTGTGGGCAGGGATAGACGAAAAACTGTTTTTT
>TRBD1|TRBV12-3/TRBV12-4|TRBJ2-1|many
CASRNRGEEQFF
TGTGCCAGCAGGAACAGGGGAGAGGAGCAGTTCTTC
>NA|TRBV24-1|TRBJ1-3|NA
CASSDWDGNTIYF
TGTGCCAGCAGTGATTGGGATGGAAACACCATATATTTT
>TRBD2|TRBV6-6|TRBJ2-7|few
CASSYPASGGWNSYEQYF
TGTGCCAGCAGTTACCCTGCTAGCGGGGGGTGGAATTCCTACGAGCAGTACTTC
>NA|TRBV25-1|TRBJ1-2|many
CAARAQPNYGYTF
TGTGCCGCTCGGGCACAACCTAACTATGGCTACACCTTC
>TRBD2|TRBV2|TRBJ2-1|many
CASASGHNEQFF
TGTGCCAGCGCTAGCGGCCACAATGAGCAGTTCTTC
>NA|TRBV24-1|TRBJ2-3|many
CATRRRGNTDTQYF
TGTGCCACCAGAAGACGGGGTAACACAGATACGCAGTATTTT
>NA|TRBV19|TRBJ2-7|many
CASKRAGGHEQYF
TGTGCCAGTAAGAGGGCCGGGGGGCACGAGCAGTACTTC
>NA|TRBV29-1|TRBJ1-5|few
CSVVSNPGQPQHF
TGCAGCGTTGTTAGCAATCCAGGACAGCCCCAGCATTTT
>TRBD1|TRBV7-2|TRBJ1-1|many
CASRLTGSSPNTEAFF
TGTGCCAGCAGGTTGACAGGGTCCAGCCCCAACACTGAAGCTTTCTTT
>NA|TRBV19|TRBJ1-2|many
CASSGGLNYGYTF
TGTGCCAGTAGTGGGGGCCTTAACTATGGCTACACCTTC
>NA|TRBV15|TRBJ2-7|many
CATSHGRLGYEQYF
TGTGCCACCAGCCACGGACGGCTTGGTTACGAGCAGTACTTC
>NA|TRBV5-1|TRBJ1-4|NA
CASSTTVGGNEKLFF
TGCGCCAGCAGCACAACCGTAGGGGGTAATGAAAAACTGTTTTTT
>NA|TRBV2|TRBJ1-6|many
CASSDGQVLGSPLHF
TGTGCCAGCAGTGACGGGCAGGTTCTCGGCTCACCCCTCCACTTT
>NA|TRBV7-9|TRBJ1-1|many
CASSLISGETEAFF
TGTGCCAGCAGCCTCATATCAGGGGAAACTGAAGCTTTCTTT
>NA|TRBV10-3|TRBJ1-3|NA
CATLDSTGNTIYF
TGTGCCACCCTCGACAGTACTGGAAACACCATATATTTT
>NA|TRBV11-1|TRBJ2-2|many
CASSFSSLNTGELFF
TGTGCCAGCAGCTTTTCTAGCTTGAACACCGGGGAGCTGTTTTTT
>TRBD1|TRBV28|TRBJ2-7|few
CASSSVRQGTYEQYF
TGTGCCAGCAGTTCGGTCCGACAGGGAACCTACGAGCAGTACTTC
>NA|TRBV2|TRBJ1-6|few
CASRGGSPLHF
TGTGCCAGCCGAGGGGGTTCACCCCTCCACTTT
>NA|TRBV5-5|TRBJ1-5|few
CASSGAYGRINQPQHF
TGTGCCAGCAGCGGCGCCTACGGACGGATCAATCAGCCCCAGCATTTT
>NA|TRBV20-1|TRBJ1-2|many
CSARYLDGYTF
TGCAGTGCCCGCTACCTTGATGGCTACACCTTC
>TRBD1|TRBV6-7|TRBJ2-7|many
CASSYPRGKVGYEQYF
TGTGCCAGCAGTTACCCCAGGGGGAAAGTGGGGTACGAGCAGTACTTC
>NA|TRBV14|TRBJ2-2|many
CASSTRQLLDTNTGELFF
TGTGCCAGCAGCACAAGACAGTTACTCGACACGAACACCGGGGAGCTGTTTTTT
>NA|TRBV12-3/TRBV12-4|TRBJ2-1|few
CASSTGSSYNEQFF
TGTGCCAGCTCTACAGGTAGCTCCTACAATGAGCAGTTCTTC
>NA|TRBV6-2/TRBV6-3|TRBJ2-1|many
CASSPQLYNEQFF
TGTGCCAGCAGTCCTCAACTTTACAATGAGCAGTTCTTC
>TRBD2|TRBV7-2|TRBJ2-5|many
CASSPRLAGGGETQYF
TGTGCCAGCAGCCCACGACTAGCGGGGGGCGGGGAGACCCAGTACTTC
>TRBD1|TRBV15|TRBJ1-4|many
CATSRGQGNEKLFF
TGTGCCACCAGCAGGGGACAGGGGAATGAAAAACTGTTTTTT
>TRBD2|TRBV2|TRBJ2-1|many
CASSEFQAGGEQFF
TGTGCCAGCAGTGAGTTTCAAGCGGGGGGTGAGCAGTTCTTC
>NA|TRBV10-3|TRBJ2-7|many
CAISVQLSSYEQYF
TGTGCCATCAGCGTTCAGCTCAGCTCCTACGAGCAGTACTTC
>TRBD1|TRBV5-1|TRBJ1-1|NA
CASSRTGANTEAFF
TGCGCCAGCAGCCGGACAGGGGCGAACACTGAAGCTTTCTTT
>NA|TRBV11-2|TRBJ2-2|many
CASSLPQLILNTGELFF
TGTGCCAGCAGCTTACCCCAACTGATACTGAACACCGGGGAGCTGTTTTTT
>NA|TRBV7-8|TRBJ2-7|NA
CASSLGRKDSWFSYEQYF
TGTGCCAGCAGCTTAGGGCGAAAGGACAGCTGGTTCTCCTACGAGCAGTACTTC
>NA|TRBV5-1|TRBJ2-3|many
CASSPLMGAGTDTQYF
TGCGCCAGCAGCCCTCTCATGGGAGCCGGGACAGATACGCAGTATTTT
>TRBD2|TRBV9|TRBJ2-2|many
CASSGTSGRAGDTGELFF
TGTGCCAGCAGCGGGACTAGCGGGAGGGCCGGGGACACCGGGGAGCTGTTTTTT
>NA|TRBV28|TRBJ1-5|many
CASSLRGRMVDQPQHF
TGTGCCAGCAGTTTACGAGGACGGATGGTCGATCAGCCCCAGCATTTT
>NA|TRBV6-6|TRBJ1-5|many
CASSYPGDSNQPQHF
TGTGCCAGCAGTTATCCAGGGGATAGCAATCAGCCCCAGCATTTT
>NA|TRBV12-3/TRBV12-4|TRBJ2-5|many
CASRGAAETQYF
TGTGCCAGCAGGGGGGCCGCGGAGACCCAGTACTTC
>TRBD2|TRBV7-2|TRBJ2-7|many
CASSLAPSGPASSYEQYF
TGTGCCAGCAGCTTAGCGCCTAGCGGGCCTGCTAGCTCCTACGAGCAGTACTTC